This TCR beta chain was sequenced in a study of CD8 T cells in Susac syndrome. General study findings and limits: The relatively small number of individuals in the TCR sequencing and HLA analysis was acknowledged by the study.

TCR beta sequencing was performed on blood CD8+ and CD4+ T cells. The CDR3 is made up of 12 amino acids. V lost 6 bases to trimming and J lost 5 bases; unmatched junction nucleotides: 5. Looked up from germline, CDR1 is SQVTM and CDR2 is ANQGSEA. Remarks on this clonotype: Its specificity is unknown.

RNA, at roughly 0.5 to 1 ug, was reverse transcribed with random hexamers. Each CDR3 protein gets one entry after TCRdb re-called the immunoSEQ multiplex PCR reads with MiXCR. The sample consists of approximately 190,000 distinct CDR3 sequences, approximately 93% of them appearing once. The TCR sequence derives from a human donor in good health. The chain couples TRBV29-1 to TRBJ1-1; 8 nucleotides match TRBD1. Sequenced: CD4+ T cells from PBMCs. CDR3 sequence: CSVQGEWTEAFF. CDR3 bases: TGCAGCGTACAGGGGGAGTGGACTGAAGCTTTCTTT.